The sequence of this TCR beta chain was determined in a study of shared clonotypes between healthy human individuals. Study-wide points: Researchers found naive subsets generally carried larger estimated richness than memory subsets. Non-shared clonotypes displayed generation probabilities falling below those of clonotypes present in all four donors.

CDR3 size: 12 residues. Germline CDR1 and CDR2: SGHTA and FQGNSA. V was shortened by 6 bases and J by 2 bases, with 7 bases between the two germline ends. TCRdb's copy holds only in-frame clones and misses some; the assay was immunoSEQ multiplex PCR. The sample shows under 1,900,000 clones, just under 99% of them seen only once. Comment on this clone: The antigen is undetermined.

The clonotype originates from a man aged 25-45 years in good health. The V gene is TRBV7-2, the J gene TRBJ1-2; D unclear. Sequencing used naive CD4+ T cells sorted from blood. Subset noted: CD45RA+ positively selected. CDR3 sequence reads: CASSSWNYGYTF. The CDR3 DNA is TGTGCCAGCAGTTCTTGGAACTATGGCTACACCTTC.